Listed below are T cell receptor beta chains from one sample, sequenced in a study of shared T cell receptors in the human thymus. TCRdb's table, derived via immunoSEQ multiplex PCR, lists solely in-frame clones and lacks some. This table holds approximately 730,000 clones, approximately 85% found once. The same specimen was also included in a second study, on human thymus T cells.

Sequenced sample: thymocytes. The receptors were sampled from a girl under three years old with a congenital heart defect. Each CDR3 is given with its conserved first and last residue. A D gene is named only where the DNA matches it firmly. Only part of the rows carry a size: once, few, many, or a class if the clone is expanded.

v_gene	d_gene	abundance	j_gene	CDR3aa	CDR3nt
TRBV5-1	TRBD2	-	TRBJ2-2	CASSSHPSFSGANTGELFF	TGCGCCAGCAGCTCTCACCCATCTTTTAGCGGGGCGAACACCGGGGAGCTGTTTTTT
TRBV7-9	TRBD1	-	TRBJ1-5	CASSPLGQGWNQPQHF	TGTGCCAGCAGCCCCCTCGGACAGGGGTGGAATCAGCCCCAGCATTTT
TRBV19	TRBD2	few	TRBJ2-7	CASSRGTSPQYEQYF	TGTGCCAGTAGTAGGGGGACTAGCCCTCAGTACGAGCAGTACTTC
TRBV10-3	TRBD1	-	TRBJ2-2	CAISEAWDRNTGELFF	TGTGCCATCAGTGAGGCATGGGACAGGAACACCGGGGAGCTGTTTTTT
TRBV14	-	-	TRBJ2-7	CASSQEILRGQYF	TGTGCCAGCAGCCAAGAAATCTTAAGGGGGCAGTACTTC
TRBV7-2	-	once	TRBJ1-2	CASSLGGGRILNRYGYTF	TGTGCCAGCAGCTTAGGCGGGGGGCGAATCCTTAACCGGTATGGCTACACCTTC
TRBV28	-	-	TRBJ1-6	CASSLSQGSSPLHF	TGTGCCAGCAGTTTATCGCAGGGGAGCTCACCCCTCCACTTT
TRBV5-1	-	-	TRBJ2-7	CASSPTGKISYEQYF	TGCGCCAGCAGCCCGACAGGCAAAATCTCCTACGAGCAGTACTTC
TRBV5-4	TRBD1	few	TRBJ1-1	CASSVQGANTEAFF	TGTGCCAGCAGCGTGCAGGGGGCGAACACTGAAGCTTTCTTT
TRBV6-1	-	once	TRBJ2-5	CASSEALRQKKETQYF	TGTGCCAGCAGTGAAGCGTTGAGACAGAAAAAAGAGACCCAGTACTTC
TRBV9	TRBD1	-	TRBJ1-5	CASSAGDRPQHF	TGTGCCAGCTCAGCAGGGGACAGGCCCCAGCATTTT
TRBV14	-	-	TRBJ1-2	CASSQDRVVGYTF	TGTGCCAGCAGCCAAGACAGGGTGGTCGGCTACACCTTC
TRBV5-8	TRBD2	-	TRBJ2-6	CASSAETSFSGANVLTF	TGTGCCAGCAGCGCGGAGACTAGCTTCTCTGGGGCCAACGTCCTGACTTTC
TRBV7-9	TRBD2	-	TRBJ2-5	CASSLRTSGGRHQETQYF	TGTGCCAGCAGCTTAAGGACTAGCGGGGGCCGACACCAAGAGACCCAGTACTTC
TRBV5-6	-	-	TRBJ2-7	CASSFFTGKVPYEQYF	TGTGCCAGCAGTTTCTTCACAGGGAAGGTACCCTACGAGCAGTACTTC
TRBV7-6	-	-	TRBJ2-7	CASSLARQDKSYEQYF	TGTGCCAGCAGCTTAGCGCGGCAGGACAAATCCTACGAGCAGTACTTC
TRBV11-1	-	-	TRBJ1-1	CASSFRVENTEAFF	TGTGCCAGCAGCTTCCGAGTCGAGAACACTGAAGCTTTCTTT
TRBV14	-	-	TRBJ2-2	CASSPLRGYTGELFF	TGTGCCAGCAGCCCCTTGAGAGGTTACACCGGGGAGCTGTTTTTT
TRBV10-1	TRBD1	-	TRBJ2-5	CASSGPSGQGLDETQYF	TGCGCCAGCAGTGGTCCCTCCGGACAGGGGTTGGACGAGACCCAGTACTTC
TRBV19	-	-	TRBJ1-1	CASSIGADRTHPGSARMNTEAFF	TGTGCCAGTAGTATAGGCGCGGACAGAACCCACCCAGGGTCGGCGCGCATGAACACTGAAGCTTTCTTT
TRBV14	-	-	TRBJ1-4	CASSQGGRLSGIPNEKLFF	TGTGCCAGCAGCCAAGGGGGTAGGCTGAGCGGGATCCCGAATGAAAAACTGTTTTTT
TRBV28	-	-	TRBJ1-6	CASSLNLSSYNSPLHF	TGTGCCAGCAGTTTAAACCTGAGCTCCTATAATTCACCCCTCCACTTT
TRBV10-3	TRBD1	few	TRBJ1-6	CAISEYLQGVGNSPLHF	TGTGCCATCAGTGAGTACCTACAGGGGGTTGGTAATTCACCCCTCCACTTT
TRBV2	-	-	TRBJ1-2	CASKKIRVADYGYTF	TGTGCCAGCAAGAAGATCAGGGTAGCAGACTATGGCTACACCTTC
TRBV10-3	TRBD2	-	TRBJ2-7	CAISEFLRGGRLCYEQYF	TGTGCCATCAGTGAGTTCCTTCGGGGGGGCCGTCTCTGTTACGAGCAGTACTTC
TRBV15	-	-	TRBJ1-1	CATSWGPEAFF	TGTGCCACCAGCTGGGGCCCTGAAGCTTTCTTT
TRBV5-1	-	-	TRBJ1-6	CASRVGIYSPLHF	TGCGCCAGCAGGGTCGGTATCTATTCACCCCTCCACTTT
TRBV9	TRBD1	-	TRBJ2-1	CASSAGQGGGEQFF	TGTGCCAGCAGCGCCGGACAGGGGGGCGGTGAGCAGTTCTTC
TRBV11-2	-	once	TRBJ1-1	CASSFRGGGENTEAFF	TGTGCCAGCAGCTTTAGAGGAGGCGGGGAGAACACTGAAGCTTTCTTT
TRBV5-6	TRBD1	-	TRBJ2-1	CASSSTGGSYNEQFF	TGTGCCAGCAGCTCTACAGGGGGCTCCTACAATGAGCAGTTCTTC
TRBV5-6	-	once	TRBJ1-5	CASSFSIGTLSNQPQHF	TGTGCCAGCAGCTTTTCCATCGGGACACTTAGCAATCAGCCCCAGCATTTT
TRBV28	TRBD1	-	TRBJ1-2	CASSTGQGAIGGYTF	TGTGCCAGCAGCACGGGACAGGGGGCCATTGGTGGCTACACCTTC
TRBV7-8	TRBD2	-	TRBJ2-3	CASSFYPKRGMVPDTQYF	TGTGCCAGCAGCTTCTATCCAAAGCGGGGTATGGTCCCAGATACGCAGTATTTT
TRBV2	-	-	TRBJ1-1	CASSEGGRTEAFF	TGTGCCAGCAGTGAGGGGGGAAGAACTGAAGCTTTCTTT
TRBV6-4	-	-	TRBJ2-1	CASSDSGRGPQFF	TGTGCCAGCAGTGACTCGGGCAGGGGCCCCCAGTTCTTC
TRBV4-2	-	-	TRBJ2-7	CASSPTGFREQYF	TGTGCCAGCAGCCCGACAGGATTCCGCGAGCAGTACTTC
TRBV7-2	-	-	TRBJ2-7	CASSPGSYEQYF	TGTGCCAGCAGCCCGGGGTCATACGAGCAGTACTTC
TRBV4-1	TRBD2	once	TRBJ2-1	CASSQEWTSGPYNEQFF	TGCGCCAGCAGCCAAGAATGGACTAGCGGGCCTTACAATGAGCAGTTCTTC
TRBV4-2	TRBD1	-	TRBJ1-6	CASSQVPGQGATVLSYNSPLHF	TGTGCCAGCAGCCAAGTTCCGGGACAGGGGGCGACGGTACTCAGCTATAATTCACCCCTCCACTTT
TRBV27	TRBD1	-	TRBJ2-1	CASSKTGGFYNEQFF	TGTGCCAGCAGTAAGACAGGGGGCTTCTATAATGAGCAGTTCTTC